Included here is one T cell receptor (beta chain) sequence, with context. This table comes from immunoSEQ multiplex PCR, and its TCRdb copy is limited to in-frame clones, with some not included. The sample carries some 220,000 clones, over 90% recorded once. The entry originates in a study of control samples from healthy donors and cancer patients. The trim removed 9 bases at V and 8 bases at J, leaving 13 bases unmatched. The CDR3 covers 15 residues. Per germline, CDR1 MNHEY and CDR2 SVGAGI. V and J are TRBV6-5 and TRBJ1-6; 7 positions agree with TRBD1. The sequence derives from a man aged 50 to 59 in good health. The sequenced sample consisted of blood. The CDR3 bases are TGTGCCAGTTGTGCCGGGACAGTCCCGGATTCACCCCTCCACTTT. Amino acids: CASCAGTVPDSPLHF.